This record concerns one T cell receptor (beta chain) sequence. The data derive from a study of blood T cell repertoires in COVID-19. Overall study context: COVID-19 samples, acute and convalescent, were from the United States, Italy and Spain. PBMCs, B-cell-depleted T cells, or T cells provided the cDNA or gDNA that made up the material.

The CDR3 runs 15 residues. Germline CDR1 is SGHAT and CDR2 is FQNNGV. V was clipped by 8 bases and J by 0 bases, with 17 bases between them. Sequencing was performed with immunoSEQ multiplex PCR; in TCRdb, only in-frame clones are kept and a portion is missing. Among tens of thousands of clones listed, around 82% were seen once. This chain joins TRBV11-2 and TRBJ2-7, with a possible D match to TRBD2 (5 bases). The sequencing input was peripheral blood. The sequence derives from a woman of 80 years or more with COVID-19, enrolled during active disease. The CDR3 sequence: CASGPRSGSSYEQYF. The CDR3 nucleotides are TGTGCCAGCGGCCCCAGGTCGGGGAGCTCCTACGAGCAGTACTTC.